Listed here are 10 T cell receptor beta chains from one sample, sequenced in a study of blood T cell repertoires in COVID-19. Assay used: immunoSEQ multiplex PCR; TCRdb lists only in-frame clones, some missing. The sample lists 200,000 to 250,000 clones; 84% were seen once. Specimen: PBMCs or T cells enriched from blood (not recorded which). These receptors all stem from a woman between 35 and 50 years old who had recovered from COVID-19.

The chain recombines TRBV10-1 with TRBJ2-5, with 8 bases identical to TRBD2. V shed 2 bases and J 2 bases; nucleotides not matched to a gene: 4. This CDR3 is built from 15 residues. In germline, CDR1 is WNHNN, CDR2 SYGVQD (reference sequence). CDR3 region: CASSENLAGQETQYF. CDR3 sequence (DNA): TGCGCCAGCAGTGAGAATTTAGCGGGGCAAGAGACCCAGTACTTC.

The chain couples TRBV2 to TRBJ1-1; a possible D gene is TRBD1 (6 bases). Trimming pared 6 bases from V and 1 base from J, leaving 15 bases between. The CDR3 totals 15 residues. Per germline, CDR1 SNHLY and CDR2 FYNNEI. The chain's CDR3 is CASRATGNWNTEAFF. CDR3 nucleotide sequence: TGTGCCAGCAGAGCCACAGGGAATTGGAACACTGAAGCTTTCTTT.

This chain joins TRBV21-1 and TRBJ2-1; the table's D call, TRBD2, was not checked against the DNA. TRBV21-1 is noted as a pseudogene. The CDR3 is 14 residues long. This CDR3 is CASSKLAGGPGKFF. Written as DNA, the CDR3 is TGTGCCAGCAGCAAACTAGCGGGAGGGCCGGGAAAGTTCTTC.

The rearrangement uses TRBV19 and TRBJ2-3, with 10 bases matching TRBD2. The CDR3 extends over 17 amino acids. The V gene end was trimmed by 7 bases and the J gene end by 6 bases; junction bases not matched to a gene: 16. Germline V lookup: CDR1 LNHDA, CDR2 SQIVND (reference sequence). Here the CDR3 reads CASNGRGAGGPKDTQYF. CDR3 DNA sequence: TGTGCCAGTAATGGCAGGGGAGCGGGAGGGCCGAAGGATACGCAGTATTTT. The full variable domain, its missing parts supplied by reference TRBV19 and TRBJ2-3, is DGGITQSPKYLFRKEGQNVTLSCEQNLNHDAMYWYRQDPGQGLRLIYYSQIVNDFQKGDIAEGYSVSREKKESFPLTVTSAQKNPTAFYLCASNGRGAGGPKDTQYFGPGTRLTVL.

The J gene is TRBJ1-1, the V gene TRBV18; no firm D call. The germline V gene has CDR1 KGHSH and CDR2 LQKENI. V lost 3 bases, J lost 6 bases, and 11 bases lay in between. This CDR3 has 13 residues. The CDR3, as DNA: TGTGCCAGCTCACCTCTAAAGCCCTCTGAAGCTTTCTTT. It yields the protein CASSPLKPSEAFF.

The V call is TRBV11-2, the J call TRBJ1-1; D remains ambiguous. Germline V lookup: CDR1 SGHAT, CDR2 FQNNGV. With 5 bases removed from V and 0 bases from J, the gap between germline ends came to 7 bases. The CDR3 is 13 residues long. CDR3 coding DNA: TGTGCCAGCAGCATCCGAGTGAACACTGAAGCTTTCTTT. It translates to CASSIRVNTEAFF. The full variable domain, with the rest looked up from reference TRBV11-2 and TRBJ1-1, is EAGVAQSPRYKIIEKRQSVAFWCNPISGHATLYWYQQILGQGPKLLIQFQNNGVVDDSQLPKDRFSAERLKGVDSTLKIQPAKLEDSAVYLCASSIRVNTEAFFGQGTRLTVV.

CDR3 protein: CASSFTGTGELFF. The CDR3 nucleotides read TGTGCCAGCAGCTTTACGGGTACCGGGGAGCTGTTTTTT. The rearrangement links TRBV5-4 to TRBJ2-2; D call uncertain. V was pared by 2 bases and J by 5 bases, with 7 bases between. This CDR3 has 13 residues. Germline assignment: CDR1 SGHNT and CDR2 YYREEE (reference sequence).

This sequence joins TRBV28 and TRBJ2-6; 7 nucleotides line up with TRBD1. V lost 2 bases to trimming and J lost 7 bases; unmatched junction nucleotides: 5. Germline CDR1 and CDR2: MDHEN and SYDVKM. There are 15 residues in the CDR3. This CDR3 is CASSLRQGYANVLTF. The CDR3 DNA sequence: TGTGCCAGCAGTTTAAGACAGGGATATGCCAACGTCCTGACTTTC.

The genes are TRBV7-2 and TRBJ1-5; 8 bases line up with TRBD1. With 4 bases clipped from V and 2 bases from J, the junction kept 4 bases outside the gene matches. In germline, CDR1 is SGHTA, CDR2 FQGNSA. The CDR3 totals 15 residues. The CDR3 is CASSSTGVGNQPQHF. The CDR3, as DNA: TGTGCCAGCAGCTCGACAGGGGTTGGCAATCAGCCCCAGCATTTT.

This clone was observed a handful of times. The gene calls are TRBV28 and TRBJ1-1, with TRBD1 matching 7 bases. The V gene's germline CDR1 is MDHEN and CDR2 SYDVKM. The CDR3 length is 14 residues. The trim removed 6 bases at V and 5 bases at J, leaving 9 bases unmatched. The CDR3 is CASRTGRGGTEAFF. The CDR3, as DNA: TGTGCCAGCAGGACAGGGAGAGGGGGAACTGAAGCTTTCTTT.